The source of this T cell receptor (beta chain) is a study of blood T cells in healthy people across ages. To note about this clonotype: Its cognate antigen is unknown.

Primed by a sample-barcoded 5' primer and a J-beta primer mix, a second PCR proceeded for roughly 6 to 12 cycles. TCRdb passed the 5' RACE reads through MiXCR, listing each CDR3 protein once. The repertoire holds about 1.6 million distinct CDR3 sequences, with roughly 32% as singletons. Study-level points and caveats: The study found TCR beta diversity correlated strongly with naive T cell percentage.

The germline gives CDR1 DFQATT, CDR2 SNEGSKA (reference sequence). The V and J ends lost 3 bases and 5 bases, in that order; junction bases with no gene match: 10. This CDR3 comprises 18 residues. The receptor comes from a woman in her twenties or thirties in good health. Input material: blood. The V gene is TRBV20-1, the J gene TRBJ2-1; 16 nucleotides agree with TRBD2. The CDR3 region is CSASLPGTSGGAHNEQFF. The CDR3 nucleotides are TGCAGTGCTAGCCTCCCCGGGACTAGCGGGGGGGCCCACAATGAGCAGTTCTTC.